This T cell receptor beta chain was recorded in a study of blood T cells in healthy people across ages. Sample-barcoded 5' priming and a J-beta primer mix drove a second PCR of roughly 7 to 11 cycles. A template-switch adaptor that had 12 random nucleotides put a tag on each cDNA molecule. No fewer than 2.5 million CDR3-containing paired-end reads came from each sample. TCRdb analysed the 5' RACE reads with MiXCR anew, one entry per CDR3 protein. Here the sample spans about 2 million distinct CDR3 sequences, around half being singletons. The receptor's source is a woman aged 40 to 49 in good health. The sequenced sample consisted of blood.

This chain's CDR3 is CATSPPGGGNSPLHF. CDR3 sequence (DNA): TGTGCCACCAGCCCTCCAGGGGGGGGGAATTCACCCCTCCACTTT. The V call is TRBV15, the J call TRBJ1-6; 7 nucleotides match TRBD1. CDR1 and CDR2 (germline): LNHNV, YYDKDF (reference sequence). This CDR3 has 15 amino acids. V lost 5 bases and J lost 7; bases outside the gene matches: 8.